This TCR beta chain was retrieved from a study of shared clonotypes between healthy human individuals. Concerning this clone: A read error likely explains this, since a far larger clone differs by one base.

Execution of the assay was at deep level. The unsorted PBMC replicate PCRs were performed with 300 to 350 ng DNA, 30,000 to 35,000 T cell genomes. Sequencing on ten immunoSEQ deep assay plates was performed for unsorted PBMC DNA. Data came from immunoSEQ multiplex PCR; TCRdb stores just in-frame clones and leaves some out. The repertoire consists of hundreds of thousands of clones, with 77% occurring once and the leading ten covering around 13%. Unsorted samples, those not sorted, used approximately 100 million PBMCs for genomic DNA. This receptor was obtained from a woman aged 40 to 50 in good health. Some clones in this sample may be carry-over from other donors' samples. Input material: PBMCs.

For the CDR3, the DNA is TGTGCCAGCAGTTTAGGGGCAGGGTACGAGCAGTACTTC. Its translation: CASSLGAGYEQYF. The chain carries TRBV27 and TRBJ2-7, with D maybe TRBD1 (5 bases). The CDR3 length is 13 residues. From germline, CDR1 is MNHEY and CDR2 SMNVEV (reference sequence). Between the trimmed V and J ends, which lost 2 bases and 4 bases, there was a span of 9 bases.